A single sample gave rise to the 15 T cell receptor beta chains below, sequenced in a study of blood T cells in healthy people across ages. Combining a sample-barcoded 5' primer with a J-beta primer mix, a second PCR ran for roughly 7 to 12 cycles. TCRdb reprocessed the 5' RACE reads with MiXCR, giving one entry per CDR3 protein. The sample consists of 600,000 or so distinct CDR3 sequences, about 28% of them appearing once. The sample comprised blood. The receptors originated from an elderly woman in good health.

This clonotype was counted at least ten times. The genes are TRBV12-3 or TRBV12-4 and TRBJ2-7; 7 nucleotides match TRBD1. The V and J ends lost 5 bases and 2 bases, in that order; junction bases with no gene match: 6. This CDR3 is built from 14 residues. CDR3 sequence reads: CASSLWDRPYEQYF. The CDR3 DNA reads TGTGCCAGCAGTCTTTGGGACAGACCCTACGAGCAGTACTTC.

The gene calls are TRBV2 and TRBJ1-6, with D unresolved. V lost 5 bases to trimming and J lost 8 bases, with 10 bases between them. The CDR3 is 13 amino acids. From germline, CDR1 is SNHLY and CDR2 FYNNEI. The CDR3 is CASSSQLDSPLHF. The CDR3 nucleotides are TGTGCCAGCAGTTCCCAACTTGATTCACCCCTCCACTTT.

There are a few counts of this clonotype. The chain joins TRBV5-1 to TRBJ2-6; D call uncertain. The CDR3 loop spans 15 amino acids. Germline-derived CDR1 and CDR2 are SGHRS and YFSETQ. V was shortened by 4 bases and J by 0 bases, with 8 bases between the two germline ends. The CDR3 sequence is CASSASLSGANVLTF. The CDR3 DNA reads as TGCGCCAGCAGCGCCTCCCTCTCTGGGGCCAACGTCCTGACTTTC.

At least ten counts were recorded for this clonotype. The chain recombines TRBV5-1 with TRBJ1-1, with D perhaps TRBD1 (5 bases). Germline V gene lookup returns CDR1 SGHRS and CDR2 YFSETQ. V lost 0 bases and J lost 4, with 16 bases in between. The CDR3 extends over 16 amino acids. As DNA, the CDR3 is TGCGCCAGCAGCTTGGCCGGTCAGGGTACGGCCACTGAAGCTTTCTTT. Translating it yields CASSLAGQGTATEAFF. The whole variable domain, filled in from reference TRBV5-1 and TRBJ1-1, reads KAGVTQTPRYLIKTRGQQVTLSCSPISGHRSVSWYQQTPGQGLQFLFEYFSETQRNKGNFPGRFSGRQFSNSRSEMNVSTLELGDSALYLCASSLAGQGTATEAFFGQGTRLTVV.

The V and J genes are TRBV7-8 and TRBJ2-5; 7 bases agree with TRBD2. This CDR3 is built from 17 residues. Losses at the gene ends were 6 bases for V and 2 bases for J; bases not matched to a gene: 15. Germline CDR1 is SGHVS and CDR2 is FQNEAQ. The CDR3 loop is CASRLWAGGGWQETQYF. The DNA of the CDR3 is TGTGCCAGCAGATTGTGGGCTGGGGGGGGGTGGCAAGAGACCCAGTACTTC.

Many counts were recorded for this clonotype. The genes are TRBV27 and TRBJ1-5; D gene uncertain. The CDR3 contains 14 residues. V lost 1 base, J lost 7 bases, and 11 bases lay in between. CDR1 is MNHEY and CDR2 is SMNVEV in the germline V gene (reference sequence). CDR3 DNA: TGTGCCAGCAGTTTATGGGGAGAAGGGCAGCCCCAGCATTTT. Protein: CASSLWGEGQPQHF.

Note on this clonotype: The junction shows a germline mismatch at one end, possibly a read error. The CDR3 reads CAGSLGGGGTGNEQFF. The DNA of the CDR3 is TGTGCCGGCAGCTTGGGAGGCGGGGGGACCGGTAATGAGCAGTTCTTC. This sequence joins TRBV5-4 and TRBJ2-1; the match to TRBD2 covers 8 bases. The length of the CDR3 is 16 residues. From germline, CDR1 is SGHNT and CDR2 YYREEE (reference sequence).

The sample holds many counts of this clonotype. The chain combines TRBV19 with TRBJ2-7, with D perhaps matching TRBD1 (5 bases). Germline V gene lookup returns CDR1 LNHDA and CDR2 SQIVND (reference sequence). This CDR3 is 14 amino acids long. Trimming stripped 4 bases from V and 4 bases from J, with 14 bases between. The CDR3 loop is CASSTRETSYEQYF. The CDR3 nucleotides read TGTGCCAGTAGTACCAGGGAAACCTCGTACGAGCAGTACTTC.

This clonotype was detected only a few times. The chain couples TRBV5-1 to TRBJ2-1; 8 nucleotides agree with TRBD1. The junction had 7 bases not matched to a gene; V was cut back by 7 bases and J by 7 bases. Germline V gene sequence: CDR1 SGHRS, CDR2 YFSETQ. The length of the CDR3 is 13 residues. CDR3: CASGQGITNEQFF. The CDR3 nucleotides read TGCGCCAGCGGACAGGGCATAACAAATGAGCAGTTCTTC.

This clonotype was observed a few times. With a much larger clone just one base away, this may be a read error. The chain joins TRBV20-1 to TRBJ1-4, with D uncertain. Germline V gene sequence: CDR1 DFQATT, CDR2 SNEGSKA (reference sequence). The CDR3 is 14 amino acids. The CDR3 here is CSARDSGSNEKRFF. The CDR3, as DNA: TGCAGTGCTAGGGACTCTGGTTCTAATGAAAAACGGTTTTTT.

This clonotype was detected ten times or more. The chain links TRBV15 to TRBJ2-3; 7 nucleotides agree with TRBD1. The ends lost 4 bases at V and 1 base at J; junction bases unmatched: 8. Germline CDR1 reads LNHNV; CDR2 reads YYDKDF (reference sequence). The CDR3 length is 16 residues. Here the CDR3 DNA reads TGTGCCACCAGCACTGCAGGGGGTGGTGGCACAGATACGCAGTATTTT. Translation gives CATSTAGGGGTDTQYF.

This clonotype was picked up a small number of times. J is TRBJ2-5 and V is TRBV9, with D perhaps TRBD2 (6 bases). The CDR3 extends over 13 amino acids. Germline CDR1 is SGDLS and CDR2 is YYNGEE. Trimming shortened V by 1 base and J by 11 bases, and 15 bases separated the two germline ends. In DNA form, the CDR3 reads TGTGCCAGCAGCGTAACTAGCCGGGATGAGCAGTACTTC. Its protein product is CASSVTSRDEQYF.

This clonotype showed up many times. In DNA, the CDR3 is TGTGCCACCAGCAGAGGACGGAGGGACAAAAACATTCAGTACTTC. Its protein is CATSRGRRDKNIQYF. The rearrangement joins TRBV15 to TRBJ2-4, with D maybe TRBD2 (6 bases). The CDR3 sequence is 15 residues long. Trimming shortened V by 1 base and J by 3 bases, and 10 bases separated the two germline ends. Germline V gives CDR1 LNHNV, CDR2 YYDKDF (reference sequence).

This clonotype was seen repeatedly, ten times or more. The chain is built from TRBV15 and TRBJ1-2; possible D gene TRBD1, 5 bases. Trimming took 0 bases from V and 4 from J, leaving 12 bases between them. From germline, CDR1 is LNHNV and CDR2 YYDKDF (reference sequence). The CDR3 consists of 15 residues. The CDR3 DNA sequence: TGTGCCACCAGCAGAGATCTCGGGGGATCCTATGGCTACACCTTC. Encoded protein: CATSRDLGGSYGYTF. Supplemented by reference TRBV15 and TRBJ1-2, the full variable domain reads DAMVIQNPRYQVTQFGKPVTLSCSQTLNHNVMYWYQQKSSQAPKLLFHYYDKDFNNEADTPDNFQSRRPNTSFCFLDIRSPGLGDTAMYLCATSRDLGGSYGYTFGSGTRLTVV.

This sequence joins TRBV4-1 and TRBJ2-3; D is uncertain. Per germline, CDR1 MGHRA and CDR2 YSYEKL. V shed 0 bases and J shed 2 bases, with 9 bases lying between them. The CDR3 contains 15 residues. CDR3 DNA sequence: TGCGCCAGCAGCCAAGATCAACACCCCACAGATACGCAGTATTTT. Translation gives CASSQDQHPTDTQYF.